The 12 T cell receptor beta chains given below trace back to one sample, sequenced in a study of blood T cells in healthy people across ages. The authors ran a second PCR of about 6 to 12 cycles using a sample-barcoded 5' primer and a J-beta primer mix. In TCRdb, the 5' RACE reads were re-called with MiXCR into one record per CDR3 protein. This sample yields approximately 810,000 distinct CDR3 sequences, of which 29% are seen a single time; around 16% belongs to the top ten. Sequencing used blood. These receptors were collected from a woman older than 75 in good health.

This clonotype appeared many times. The V and J genes are TRBV5-1 and TRBJ2-5; D gene ambiguous. The germline V and J ends were trimmed by 4 bases and 2 bases, with 15 bases remaining between them. From germline, CDR1 is SGHRS and CDR2 YFSETQ. The CDR3 loop spans 15 amino acids. CDR3 nucleotides: TGCGCCAGCAGCGGTTTTACCTCTTCACAAGAGACCCAGTACTTC. Protein product: CASSGFTSSQETQYF.

The chain couples TRBV27 to TRBJ2-7; D assignment may be TRBD1 or TRBD2 (5 bases each). Germline CDR1 MNHEY, CDR2 SMNVEV (reference sequence). V was shortened by 5 bases and J by 2 bases, with 19 bases between the two germline ends. The CDR3 is 16 amino acids. This chain's CDR3 is CASSPLDEGITYEQYF. CDR3 in DNA: TGTGCCAGCAGTCCTCTGGACGAGGGGATAACCTACGAGCAGTACTTC.

The sample holds a few counts of this clonotype. This may stem from a read error, because a much larger clone lies one nucleotide away. In DNA, the CDR3 is TGTGCCAGCAGCCCCGGGGGTATAAACAATGAGCAGTACTTC. It yields the protein CASSPGGINNEQYF. V and J are TRBV11-2 and TRBJ2-7, with D perhaps matching TRBD2 (6 bases). Trimming took 5 bases from V and 7 from J, leaving 18 bases between them. This CDR3 has 14 residues. Germline CDR1 SGHAT, CDR2 FQNNGV.

Concerning this clonotype: This may come from a read error, since a much larger clone is one base off. This sequence joins TRBV24-1 and TRBJ2-7; 7 bases agree with TRBD2. Germline CDR1 and CDR2: KGHDR and SFDVKD. Trimming removed 3 bases from V and 7 bases from J; junction bases left unmatched: 11. This CDR3 spans 15 amino acids. CDR3 nucleotide sequence: TGTGCCACCAGTGATGGGGGGGGATACTACAATGAGCAGTACTTC. It encodes CATSDGGGYYNEQYF.

This clonotype showed up many times. V usage is TRBV10-3 and J usage is TRBJ1-2; TRBD1 is a possible D gene (5 bases). The V gene's germline CDR1 is ENHRY and CDR2 SYGVKD. The V end was cut by 2 bases, the J end by 4 bases, with 11 bases between. This CDR3 has 14 amino acids. The CDR3 protein is CAISETFDSYGYTF. The DNA for the CDR3 is TGTGCCATCAGTGAGACATTTGACAGCTATGGCTACACCTTC.

Concerning this clonotype itself: This may come from a read error, since a much larger clone is one base off. The chain combines TRBV27 with TRBJ1-2; perhaps TRBD1 as D (5 bases). Germline values: CDR1 MNHEY, CDR2 SMNVEV (reference sequence). This CDR3 has 18 amino acids. The CDR3 region is CAGSLVGTPNLGGRGYTF. In nucleotides, the CDR3 is TGTGCCGGCAGTTTAGTGGGGACCCCTAACCTGGGAGGACGTGGCTACACCTTC.

This clonotype showed up many times. The chain is built from TRBV4-3 and TRBJ2-5, with D perhaps TRBD1 or TRBD2 (5 bases each). The CDR3 spans 16 residues. V dropped 2 bases and J dropped 0 bases, with 13 bases sitting between them. Germline-derived CDR1 and CDR2 are LGHNA and YSLEER. CDR3 in amino acids: CASSQSSGRNQETQYF. The CDR3 DNA follows: TGCGCCAGCAGCCAATCCTCGGGACGGAACCAAGAGACCCAGTACTTC.

In DNA form, the CDR3 reads TGCAGTGCTAGAGTCACGCCAATGGGGATGAGCTCCTACAATGAGCAGTTCTTC. It specifies CSARVTPMGMSSYNEQFF. The rearrangement joins TRBV20-1 to TRBJ2-1, with D unresolved. V lost 1 base to trimming and J lost 0 bases, with 19 bases between them. The CDR3 runs 18 residues. Germline-derived CDR1 and CDR2 are DFQATT and SNEGSKA (reference sequence).

This clonotype was seen a few times. The rearrangement uses TRBV20-1 and TRBJ1-5; D call uncertain. The CDR3 totals 14 residues. V was trimmed by 2 bases and J by 1 base, leaving 9 bases between them. The germline V gene has CDR1 DFQATT and CDR2 SNEGSKA (reference sequence). In DNA, the CDR3 is TGCAGTGCTAGATCTCACACAAGCAATCAGCCCCAGCATTTT. It specifies CSARSHTSNQPQHF.

This clonotype was seen a few times. The CDR3 DNA reads as TGTGCCAGCAGCTTAGGTCTAGTCCCCTACAATGAGCAGTTCTTC. It is translated as CASSLGLVPYNEQFF. The genes are TRBV7-8 and TRBJ2-1; D is unclear. Deletions cut 1 base from V and 2 bases from J, with 9 bases between. The germline gives CDR1 SGHVS, CDR2 FQNEAQ. This CDR3 region has 15 residues.

V and J are TRBV6-2 or TRBV6-3 and TRBJ2-2, with D perhaps given as TRBD1 or TRBD2 (5 bases each). The CDR3 runs 14 residues. CDR1 and CDR2 (germline): MNHEY, SVGEGT. The germline V and J ends were trimmed by 6 bases and 4 bases, with 12 bases remaining between them. This CDR3 is CASSPTGTTGELFF. The CDR3 DNA follows: TGTGCCAGCAGCCCCACCGGGACCACCGGGGAGCTGTTTTTT.

Worth noting for this clonotype: A much larger clone lies one base from this, so it may be a read error. The chain combines TRBV20-1 with TRBJ2-5, with D hard to call. The CDR3 has 12 amino acids. CDR1 DFQATT and CDR2 SNEGSKA come from the germline V gene (reference sequence). V shed 1 base and J shed 2 bases, with 5 bases lying between them. The CDR3 region is CSARATQETQYF. The DNA for the CDR3 is TGCAGTGCTAGAGCCACGCAAGAGACCCAGTACTTC.